Listed below are T cell receptor beta chains from one sample, sequenced in a study of pediatric ulcerative colitis. Using immunoSEQ multiplex PCR, the repertoire was profiled, and TCRdb retains in-frame clones only, with some absent. The sample lists over 45,000 clones; 60% to 85% were seen once. Sequenced material: gut tissue. These receptors all come from a girl between 10 and 17 years old with moderate ulcerative colitis. Each CDR3 is given with its conserved first and last residue. Fields, in order: D gene, J gene, V gene, clone size, CDR3 protein, CDR3 DNA. The D gene is left open where the match is weak. Only some rows state a clone size, as once, few, many or a class for expanded clones.

TRBD2,TRBJ2-3,TRBV28,NA,CASSLFSASGSRGTQYF,TGTGCCAGCAGTTTATTCTCGGCTAGCGGGAGTAGGGGTACGCAGTATTTT
NA,TRBJ2-1,TRBV5-5,NA,CASSLTTVYNEQFF,TGTGCCAGCAGCTTAACTACGGTCTACAATGAGCAGTTCTTC
TRBD1,TRBJ2-7,TRBV9,NA,CASSVGGDRVAYEQYF,TGTGCCAGCAGCGTAGGCGGGGACAGGGTGGCCTACGAGCAGTACTTC
TRBD1,TRBJ1-1,TRBV29-1,NA,CSVAPGPVTGQGMNTEAFF,TGCAGCGTGGCGCCGGGGCCCGTTACGGGACAGGGAATGAACACTGAAGCTTTCTTT
NA,TRBJ1-1,TRBV6-5,NA,CASSSYLYTEAFF,TGTGCCAGCAGTTCTTACCTATACACTGAAGCTTTCTTT
TRBD1,TRBJ2-7,TRBV6-5,NA,CASRFDRGNEQYF,TGTGCCAGCCGTTTCGACAGGGGCAACGAGCAGTACTTC
TRBD2,TRBJ2-7,TRBV13,NA,CASSLLTGLAGGPNEQYF,TGTGCCAGCAGCCTTCTTACGGGACTAGCGGGAGGGCCAAACGAGCAGTACTTC
TRBD2,TRBJ2-3,TRBV27,NA,CASSFGGVLRLAGRDTQYF,TGTGCCAGCAGTTTTGGGGGGGTACTGCGACTAGCGGGGAGAGATACGCAGTATTTT
NA,TRBJ2-7,TRBV15,NA,CATSRGRVGSYEQYF,TGTGCCACCAGCAGGGGCAGGGTAGGGTCCTACGAGCAGTACTTC
NA,TRBJ1-3,TRBV5-8,few,CASRPGRSYNTIYF,TGTGCCAGCAGACCCGGACGGAGTTATAACACCATATATTTT
NA,TRBJ1-1,TRBV7-9,NA,CASSLTADTEAFF,TGTGCCAGCAGCTTAACGGCGGACACTGAAGCTTTCTTT
NA,TRBJ1-2,TRBV20-1,NA,CSANMADERTF,TGCAGTGCAAACATGGCCGACGAGAGGACCTTC
NA,TRBJ2-3,TRBV29-1,NA,CSVAPRTDTQYF,TGCAGCGTTGCCCCTAGAACAGATACGCAGTATTTT
NA,TRBJ1-3,TRBV4-3,NA,CASSQDLSSGNTIYF,TGCGCCAGCAGCCAAGACCTCAGCTCTGGAAACACCATATATTTT
NA,TRBJ2-7,TRBV7-3,NA,CASSSYSYEQYF,TGTGCCAGCAGCTCCTACTCCTACGAGCAGTACTTC
NA,TRBJ2-7,TRBV5-6,NA,CASSLASGSEQYF,TGTGCCAGCAGCTTGGCCAGCGGTAGCGAGCAGTACTTC
NA,TRBJ2-2,TRBV19,NA,CASSMNNANTGELFF,TGTGCCAGTAGTATGAACAACGCGAACACCGGGGAGCTGTTTTTT
NA,TRBJ1-1,TRBV30,few,CAWSQLNTEAFF,TGTGCCTGGAGTCAGCTAAACACTGAAGCTTTCTTT
NA,TRBJ2-1,TRBV10-2,NA,CASSESVSLGPYGGEQFF,TGCGCCAGCAGTGAGTCGGTCTCCTTGGGTCCCTACGGGGGTGAGCAGTTCTTC
NA,TRBJ2-7,TRBV28,NA,CASSSPGRYEQYF,TGTGCCAGCAGTTCCCCGGGGCGGTACGAGCAGTACTTC
TRBD1,TRBJ1-2,TRBV6-6,NA,CASSGQGDSGYGYTF,TGTGCCAGCAGTGGACAGGGGGACTCAGGCTATGGCTACACCTTC
NA,TRBJ1-1,TRBV7-2,once,CASTKLLDTLMNTEAFF,TGTGCCAGCACCAAGCTCTTGGACACTCTTATGAACACTGAAGCTTTCTTT
NA,TRBJ1-1,TRBV6-5,NA,CASRSGPHTEAFF,TGTGCCAGCCGAAGTGGGCCTCACACTGAAGCTTTCTTT
NA,TRBJ1-4,TRBV2,NA,CAIDRSLNEKLFF,TGTGCCATAGACAGATCGCTTAATGAAAAACTGTTTTTT
NA,TRBJ2-7,TRBV20-1,once,CSGRADEQYF,TGCAGTGGGAGGGCGGACGAGCAGTACTTC
NA,TRBJ2-3,TRBV6-5,once,CATMGAGGTTDTQYF,TGTGCCACCATGGGGGCAGGGGGGACAACAGATACGCAGTATTTT
TRBD1,TRBJ1-5,TRBV18,once,CASSQDRGSQPQHF,TGTGCCAGCTCCCAAGACAGGGGTAGTCAGCCCCAGCATTTT
TRBD1,TRBJ1-1,TRBV19,few,CASSKGALNTEAFF,TGTGCCAGTAGTAAGGGGGCGCTGAACACTGAAGCTTTCTTT
NA,TRBJ1-6,TRBV7-9,NA,CASSLDFGGRSPLHF,TGTGCCAGCAGCTTAGACTTTGGCGGGAGATCACCCCTCCACTTT
NA,TRBJ2-1,TRBV7-2,NA,CASSLADTRDEQFF,TGTGCCAGCAGCTTAGCGGACACTCGCGATGAGCAGTTCTTC
NA,TRBJ2-7,TRBV29-1,NA,CSVQPVGGYEQYF,TGCAGCGTCCAGCCCGTAGGGGGCTACGAGCAGTACTTC